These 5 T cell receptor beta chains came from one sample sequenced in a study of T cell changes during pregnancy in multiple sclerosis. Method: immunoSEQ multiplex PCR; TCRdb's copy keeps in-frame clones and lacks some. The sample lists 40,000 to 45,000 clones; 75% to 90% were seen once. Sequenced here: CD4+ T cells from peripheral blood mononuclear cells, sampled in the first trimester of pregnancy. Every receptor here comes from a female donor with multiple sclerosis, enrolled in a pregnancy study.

The CDR3 region is CASSLALRGRGAGEQYF. The CDR3 DNA reads as TGCGCCAGCAGCTTGGCCCTCCGGGGGAGGGGGGCCGGGGAGCAGTACTTC. This chain joins TRBV5-1 and TRBJ2-5; D may be TRBD2 (7 bases). The V and J ends lost 0 bases and 11 bases respectively, with 26 bases between them. CDR1 is SGHRS, CDR2 YFSETQ, per germline. The CDR3 has 17 residues. Supplemented by reference TRBV5-1 and TRBJ2-5, the full variable domain reads KAGVTQTPRYLIKTRGQQVTLSCSPISGHRSVSWYQQTPGQGLQFLFEYFSETQRNKGNFPGRFSGRQFSNSRSEMNVSTLELGDSALYLCASSLALRGRGAGEQYFGPGTRLLVL.

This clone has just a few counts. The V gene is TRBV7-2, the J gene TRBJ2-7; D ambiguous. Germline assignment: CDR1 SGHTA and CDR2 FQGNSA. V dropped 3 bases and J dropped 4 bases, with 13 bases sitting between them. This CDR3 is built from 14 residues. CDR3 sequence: CASSFGSVLYEQYF. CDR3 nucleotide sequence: TGTGCCAGCAGCTTCGGCAGCGTCCTTTACGAGCAGTACTTC.

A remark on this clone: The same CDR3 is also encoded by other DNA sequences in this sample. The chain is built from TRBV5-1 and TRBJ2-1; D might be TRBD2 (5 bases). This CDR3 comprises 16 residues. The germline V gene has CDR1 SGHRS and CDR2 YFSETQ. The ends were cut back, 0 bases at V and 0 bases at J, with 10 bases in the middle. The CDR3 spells CASSLEAASSYNEQFF. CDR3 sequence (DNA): TGCGCCAGCAGCTTGGAAGCGGCTAGCTCCTACAATGAGCAGTTCTTC.

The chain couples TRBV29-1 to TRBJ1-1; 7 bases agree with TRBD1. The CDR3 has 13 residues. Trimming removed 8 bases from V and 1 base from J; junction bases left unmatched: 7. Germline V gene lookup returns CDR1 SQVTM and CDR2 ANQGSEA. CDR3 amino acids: CSFRRQGNTEAFF. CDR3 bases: TGCAGCTTCCGGAGACAGGGGAACACTGAAGCTTTCTTT.

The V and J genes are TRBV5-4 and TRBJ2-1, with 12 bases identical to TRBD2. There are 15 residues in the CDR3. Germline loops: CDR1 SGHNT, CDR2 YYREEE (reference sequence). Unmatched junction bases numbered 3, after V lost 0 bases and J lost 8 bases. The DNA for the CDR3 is TGTGCCAGCAGCTTGGGACTAGCGGGAGCCCATGAGCAGTTCTTC. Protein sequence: CASSLGLAGAHEQFF.